This record concerns one TCR beta chain sequence. Its target is unknown. One entry per CDR3 protein results from TCRdb running MiXCR on the RT-PCR reads. The top ten hold 10% of the sample, which has a few hundred thousand distinct CDR3 sequences, roughly a fifth seen once. This entry belongs to a study of response to subunit inactivated influenza vaccine. Whole-study findings and limits: Authors suggested few new T cells are recruited by each seasonal influenza vaccination.

Germline CDR1 is SGHRS and CDR2 is YFSETQ. CDR3 length equals 15 residues. Trimming at V came to 3 bases and at J to 6 bases, leaving 8 bases not matched to a gene. The receptor comes from a man aged 50-75 years who received an inactivated influenza vaccine. This specimen consisted of PBMCs from blood, obtained about 19 months after vaccination. The chain recombines TRBV5-1 with TRBJ1-2; 10 positions match TRBD1. In DNA, the CDR3 is TGCGCCAGCAGCTCCCGACAGGGGGCAGGGCATGGCTACACCTTC. Residues: CASSSRQGAGHGYTF.